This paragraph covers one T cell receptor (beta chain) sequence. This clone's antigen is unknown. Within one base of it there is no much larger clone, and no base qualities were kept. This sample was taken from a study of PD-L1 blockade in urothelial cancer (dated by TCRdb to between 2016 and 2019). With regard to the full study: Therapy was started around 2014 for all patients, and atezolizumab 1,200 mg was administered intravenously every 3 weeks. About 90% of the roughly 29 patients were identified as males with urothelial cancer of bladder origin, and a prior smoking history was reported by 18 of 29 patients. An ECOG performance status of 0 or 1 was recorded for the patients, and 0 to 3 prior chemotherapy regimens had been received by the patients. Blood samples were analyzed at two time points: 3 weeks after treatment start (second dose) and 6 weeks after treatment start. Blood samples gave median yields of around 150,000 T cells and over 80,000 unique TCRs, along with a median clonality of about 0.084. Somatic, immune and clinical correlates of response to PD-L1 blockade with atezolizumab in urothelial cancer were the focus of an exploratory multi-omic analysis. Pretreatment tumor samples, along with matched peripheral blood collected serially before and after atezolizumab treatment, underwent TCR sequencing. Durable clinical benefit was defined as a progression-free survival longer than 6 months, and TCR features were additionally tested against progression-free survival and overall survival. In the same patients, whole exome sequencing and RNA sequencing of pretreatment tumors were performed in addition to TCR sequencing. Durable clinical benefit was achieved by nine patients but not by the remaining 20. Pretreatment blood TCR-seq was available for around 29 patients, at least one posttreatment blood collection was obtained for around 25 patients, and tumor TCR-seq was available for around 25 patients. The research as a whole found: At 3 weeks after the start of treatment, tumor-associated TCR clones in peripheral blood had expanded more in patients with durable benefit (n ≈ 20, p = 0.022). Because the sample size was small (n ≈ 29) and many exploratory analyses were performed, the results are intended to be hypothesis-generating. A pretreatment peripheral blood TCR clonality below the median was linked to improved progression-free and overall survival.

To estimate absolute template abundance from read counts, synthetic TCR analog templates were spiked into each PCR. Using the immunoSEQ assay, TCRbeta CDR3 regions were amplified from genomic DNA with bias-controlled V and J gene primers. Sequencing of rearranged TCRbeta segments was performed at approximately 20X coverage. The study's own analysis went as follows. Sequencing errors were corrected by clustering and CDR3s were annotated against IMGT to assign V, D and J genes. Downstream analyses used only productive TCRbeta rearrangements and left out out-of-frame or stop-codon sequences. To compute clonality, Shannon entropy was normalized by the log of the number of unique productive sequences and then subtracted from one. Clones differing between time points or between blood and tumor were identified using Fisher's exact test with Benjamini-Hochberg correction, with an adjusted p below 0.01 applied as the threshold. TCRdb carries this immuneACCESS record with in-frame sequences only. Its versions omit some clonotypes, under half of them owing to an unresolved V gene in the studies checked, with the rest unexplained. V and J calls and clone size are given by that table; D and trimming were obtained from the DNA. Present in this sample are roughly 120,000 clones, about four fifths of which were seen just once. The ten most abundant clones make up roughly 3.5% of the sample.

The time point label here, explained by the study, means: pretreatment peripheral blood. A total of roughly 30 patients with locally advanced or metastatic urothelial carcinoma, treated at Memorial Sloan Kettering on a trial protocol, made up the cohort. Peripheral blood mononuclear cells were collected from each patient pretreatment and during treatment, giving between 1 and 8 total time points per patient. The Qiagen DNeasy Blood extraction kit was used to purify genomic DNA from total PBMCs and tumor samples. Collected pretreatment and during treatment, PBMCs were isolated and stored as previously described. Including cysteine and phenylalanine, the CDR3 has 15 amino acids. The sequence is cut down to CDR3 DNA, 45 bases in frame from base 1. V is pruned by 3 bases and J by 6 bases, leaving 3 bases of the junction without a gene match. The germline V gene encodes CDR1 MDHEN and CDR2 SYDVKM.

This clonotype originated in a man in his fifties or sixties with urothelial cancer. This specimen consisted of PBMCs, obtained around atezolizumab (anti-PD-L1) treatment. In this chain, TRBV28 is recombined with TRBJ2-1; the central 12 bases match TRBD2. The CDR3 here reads CASSFPSGRANEQFF. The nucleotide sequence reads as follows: TGTGCCAGCAGTTTCCCTAGCGGGAGGGCCAATGAGCAGTTCTTC.